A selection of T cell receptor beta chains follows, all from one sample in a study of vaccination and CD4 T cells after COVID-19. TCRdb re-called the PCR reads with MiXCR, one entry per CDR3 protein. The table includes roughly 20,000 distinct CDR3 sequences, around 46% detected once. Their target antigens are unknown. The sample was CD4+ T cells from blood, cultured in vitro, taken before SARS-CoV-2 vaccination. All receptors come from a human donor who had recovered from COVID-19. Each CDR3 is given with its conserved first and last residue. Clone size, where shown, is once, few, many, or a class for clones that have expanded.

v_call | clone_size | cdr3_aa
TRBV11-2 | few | CASSLDSDSPLHF
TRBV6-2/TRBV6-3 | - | CASSYSGGTEAFF
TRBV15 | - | CATSRTVNTEAFF
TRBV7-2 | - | CASSLYDSGRAYNEQFF
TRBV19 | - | CASSMPGWNQPQHF
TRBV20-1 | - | CSARKASGELFF
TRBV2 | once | CASCYTDTQYF
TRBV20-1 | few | CSARDSGAGGVEDTQYF
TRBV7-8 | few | CASSWDRAHYTF
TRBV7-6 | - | CASSSTGESTEAFF
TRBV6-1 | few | CASSPLAGGQETQYF
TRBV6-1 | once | CASSLNRGRGDNEQFF
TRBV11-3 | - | CASSFGGPNQPQHF
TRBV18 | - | CASSPFAGGEETQYF
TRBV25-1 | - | CASSEKMTTSTDTQYF
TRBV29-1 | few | CSVGGYTDTQYF
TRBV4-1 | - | CASSQHEDSGAWGYTF
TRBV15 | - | CATSEQGAPNTEAFF
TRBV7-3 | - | CASSSNRGDTEAFF
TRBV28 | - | CASEGLVNEQYF
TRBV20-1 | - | CSARERLTGALAPLHF
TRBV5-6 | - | CASTREGSGIQETQYF
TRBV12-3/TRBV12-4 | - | CASSPLGGRGWLEAFF
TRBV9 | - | CASNVRDISYNEQFF
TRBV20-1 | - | CSASAIRGPLNEQYF
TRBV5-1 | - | CASSYGTAKVLNYGYTF